Below are 23 T cell receptor beta chains sequenced from a single sample in a study of Ad26.COV2.S vaccination and SARS-CoV-2 variants. Generated by immunoSEQ multiplex PCR, the TCRdb table keeps only in-frame clones and is missing some. The table has hundreds of thousands of clones, 75% to 90% seen once. Treatment given: some 19 received Ad26.COV2.S at low or high dose, single or two shots; five or six received placebo; per-sample allocation not given. The samples were gathered on day 63 after the first injection of vaccine or placebo. The sample was peripheral blood, taken in a trial of Ad26.COV2.S vaccine versus placebo. These receptors all come from a person aged 18-60 years who received the Ad26.COV2.S COVID-19 vaccine or a placebo.

The chain is built from TRBV12-5 and TRBJ1-1; a weak D match, TRBD1 (6 bases). The V and J ends lost 1 base and 8 bases respectively, with 11 bases between them. This CDR3 is built from 13 residues. The V gene's germline CDR1 is LGHNT and CDR2 FRNRAP. The CDR3 sequence is CASGLEAGTEAFF. CDR3 nucleotides: TGTGCTAGTGGTTTGGAAGCCGGGACAGAAGCTTTCTTT.

The V and J genes are TRBV28 and TRBJ1-5, with TRBD1 matching 7 bases. The germline V gene has CDR1 MDHEN and CDR2 SYDVKM. This CDR3 has 15 amino acids. Trimming removed 5 bases from V and 6 bases from J; junction bases left unmatched: 10. The CDR3 DNA reads as TGTGCCAGCAGTCTAACTTCAGGGGGGGGTCAGCCCCAGCATTTT. Its protein product is CASSLTSGGGQPQHF.

This clone was detected only once. This CDR3 is CASSGAGGITDTQYF. The DNA of the CDR3 is TGTGCCAGCAGCGGCGCGGGGGGGATCACAGATACGCAGTATTTT. The V call is TRBV13, the J call TRBJ2-3; TRBD2 agrees at 9 bases. V shed 5 bases, J shed 2 bases, and the junction held 5 bases outside the gene matches. CDR3 length: 15 amino acids. CDR1 is PRHDT, CDR2 FYEKMQ, per germline (reference sequence).

This rearrangement joins TRBV4-2 to TRBJ2-1; 9 positions agree with TRBD2. CDR3 size: 16 residues. With V trimmed by 1 base and J by 8 bases, 9 bases remained unmatched. Germline V gene sequence: CDR1 LGHNA, CDR2 YNFKEQ. The CDR3 loop reads CASSQGLSSGSDEQFF. The DNA of the CDR3 is TGTGCCAGCAGCCAAGGGTTGAGTAGCGGGAGTGATGAGCAGTTCTTC.

The chain combines TRBV6-2 or TRBV6-3 with TRBJ2-3; 8 bases are a match to TRBD1. CDR1 is MNHEY and CDR2 is SVGEGT in the germline V gene. The CDR3 spans 16 residues. V shed 5 bases, J shed 2 bases, and the junction held 9 bases outside the gene matches. The CDR3: CASSQTRTGFTDTQYF. DNA of the CDR3: TGTGCCAGCAGTCAAACCCGGACAGGGTTCACAGATACGCAGTATTTT.

The chain combines TRBV27 with TRBJ1-4; perhaps TRBD1 as D (6 bases). CDR1 and CDR2 from the germline V gene are MNHEY and SMNVEV (reference sequence). This CDR3 is built from 14 residues. V shed 3 bases and J shed 4 bases, with 9 bases lying between them. CDR3 sequence reads: CASSFVGGNEKLFF. The DNA for the CDR3 is TGTGCCAGCAGTTTTGTAGGGGGTAATGAAAAACTGTTTTTT.

The rearrangement links TRBV7-6 to TRBJ2-7, with 10 bases matching TRBD2. CDR3 length: 16 amino acids. Germline CDR1 SGHVS, CDR2 FNYEAQ. J was trimmed by 1 base and V by 1 base; bases with no gene match: 4. CDR3 nucleotides: TGTGCCAGCAGCTTAGATTGGACTAGCGGTTCCTACGAGCAGTACTTC. Translating gives CASSLDWTSGSYEQYF.

This clone was counted a single time. The chain carries TRBV5-4 and TRBJ2-5; maybe TRBD2 (5 bases). The V gene lost 3 bases and the J gene lost 2 bases, with 8 bases spanning the gap. Germline assignment: CDR1 SGHNT and CDR2 YYREEE (reference sequence). CDR3 length equals 13 residues. The CDR3 coding sequence is TGTGCCAGCAGCTACGCGGGTCAAGAGACCCAGTACTTC. It specifies CASSYAGQETQYF.

In its sample, this clone was seen a few times. The rearrangement joins TRBV6-6 to TRBJ1-6; 8 nucleotides agree with TRBD1. V trimming: 6 bases; J trimming: 7 bases; junction bases outside the gene matches: 11. This CDR3 spans 16 amino acids. Germline CDR1 and CDR2: MNHNY and SVGAGI (reference sequence). In DNA, the CDR3 is TGTGCCAGCAGGGACAGGGAGGATATATTGAATTCACCCCTCCACTTT. Its protein is CASRDREDILNSPLHF.

V gene TRBV29-1 combines with J gene TRBJ1-2, with 7 bases identical to TRBD1. The junction had 7 bases not matched to a gene; V was cut back by 4 bases and J by 2 bases. There are 14 residues in the CDR3. Germline lookup yields CDR1 SQVTM and CDR2 ANQGSEA. CDR3 coding DNA: TGCAGCGTTGTAGGGGACAGTAAAAACTATGGCTACACCTTC. Its translation is CSVVGDSKNYGYTF.

This chain joins TRBV29-1 and TRBJ1-1; TRBD1 might be the D (6 bases). Germline V gives CDR1 SQVTM, CDR2 ANQGSEA. CDR3 size: 13 residues. V gave up 7 bases and J gave up 0 bases, with 12 bases separating them. The CDR3 bases are TGCAGCGCCCACAGGGTTATGAACACTGAAGCTTTCTTT. This encodes CSAHRVMNTEAFF.

This chain joins TRBV14 and TRBJ1-1; the D gene is possibly TRBD1 (6 bases). The V end lost 3 bases, the J end lost 0 bases, and 11 bases lay between the germline ends. Germline V CDR1 and CDR2: SGHDN, FVKESK. The CDR3 runs 15 residues. The CDR3 loop reads CASSQVAGVNTEAFF. The DNA of the CDR3 is TGTGCCAGCAGCCAGGTCGCAGGGGTGAACACTGAAGCTTTCTTT.

As regards this clone: Distinct nucleotide sequences in the sample also encode this CDR3. V gene TRBV28 combines with J gene TRBJ1-5; D is unresolved. Germline lookup yields CDR1 MDHEN and CDR2 SYDVKM. V lost 3 bases and J lost 6, with 3 bases in between. The CDR3 has 11 residues. The CDR3 DNA reads TGTGCCAGCAGTTTGGGTCAGCCCCAGCATTTT. Amino acid sequence: CASSLGQPQHF.

This sequence joins TRBV4-2 and TRBJ1-5; D possibly corresponds to TRBD1 (5 bases). Trimming took off 2 bases at V and 11 bases at J, with 10 bases between the two ends. The CDR3 sequence is 12 residues long. Germline loops: CDR1 LGHNA, CDR2 YNFKEQ. The CDR3: CASSQIGGAQHF. The CDR3, as DNA: TGTGCCAGCAGCCAAATCGGGGGAGCCCAGCATTTT.

CDR3 nucleotides: TGCGCCAGCAGCCTTACCCCCAGGGAACGCACTGAAGCTTTCTTT. This gives the protein CASSLTPRERTEAFF. The chain recombines TRBV4-1 with TRBJ1-1, with D possibly matching TRBD1 (5 bases). CDR3 length: 15 amino acids. The V and J ends lost 4 bases and 4 bases respectively, with 16 bases between them. Per the germline V gene, CDR1 is MGHRA and CDR2 is YSYEKL.

This clone appeared once. The V call is TRBV2, the J call TRBJ2-2, with TRBD1 matching over 7 bases. The germline CDR1 and CDR2 sequences are SNHLY and FYNNEI. CDR3 length equals 15 residues. The V gene end was trimmed by 6 bases and the J gene end by 2 bases; junction bases not matched to a gene: 6. The CDR3 spells CASSGDRVNTGELFF. The CDR3 DNA is TGTGCCAGCAGCGGCGACAGGGTCAACACCGGGGAGCTGTTTTTT.

The chain carries TRBV4-1 and TRBJ2-1; D ambiguous. From germline, CDR1 is MGHRA and CDR2 YSYEKL. CDR3 length: 16 amino acids. V was cut by 1 base and J by 0 bases, with 10 bases left in between. The CDR3 is CASSQVNMVSYNEQFF. The CDR3 DNA reads TGCGCCAGCAGCCAAGTTAACATGGTCTCCTACAATGAGCAGTTCTTC.

This chain links TRBV9 with TRBJ2-3; 7 bases map to TRBD1. After removal of 3 bases from V and 4 bases from J, the junction contained 5 bases not matched to a gene. Germline CDR1 reads SGDLS; CDR2 reads YYNGEE. The CDR3 totals 14 residues. Here the CDR3 DNA reads TGTGCCAGCAGCGGACAGGGAGCCGCAGATACGCAGTATTTT. Protein sequence: CASSGQGAADTQYF.

This rearrangement joins TRBV5-1 to TRBJ1-2; 8 nucleotides align to TRBD1. The CDR3 loop spans 14 amino acids. The trim removed 5 bases at V and 4 bases at J, leaving 7 bases unmatched. The germline gives CDR1 SGHRS, CDR2 YFSETQ. In DNA form, the CDR3 reads TGCGCCAGCAGTTACCAACAGGGGGGCTATGGCTACACCTTC. Translating gives CASSYQQGGYGYTF.

V gene TRBV6-6 combines with J gene TRBJ2-3, with 8 bases that match TRBD1. The CDR3 covers 18 residues. Germline trimming cut 7 bases from V and 1 base from J; bases unmatched to any gene: 16. Germline CDR1 reads MNHNY; CDR2 reads SVGAGI (reference sequence). The CDR3, as DNA: TGTGCCAGCATTCGCTACACGGTAACGGGACAGGGCACAGATACGCAGTATTTT. Protein product: CASIRYTVTGQGTDTQYF.

This clone was seen only a few times. The chain joins TRBV6-1 to TRBJ2-5; perhaps D is TRBD1 or TRBD2 (5 bases each). Trimming removed 4 bases at V and 2 bases at J, with 14 bases between. The germline CDR1 and CDR2 sequences are MNHNS and SASEGT. This CDR3 is 15 amino acids long. The CDR3 DNA is TGTGCCAGCAGTGTAGCCCTGGGACGGCAAGAGACCCAGTACTTC. Translated: CASSVALGRQETQYF.

The genes are TRBV6-5 and TRBJ2-1; 7 bases fit TRBD2. Germline trimming cut 4 bases from V and 4 bases from J; bases unmatched to any gene: 4. Germline CDR1 and CDR2: MNHEY and SVGAGI. The CDR3 length is 14 residues. The CDR3 loop is CASSSSGDYNEQFF. DNA of the CDR3: TGTGCCAGCAGTTCAAGCGGGGATTACAATGAGCAGTTCTTC.

The chain combines TRBV6-2 or TRBV6-3 with TRBJ2-3, with D maybe TRBD2 (6 bases). Germline assignment: CDR1 MNHEY and CDR2 SVGEGT. CDR3 length: 17 amino acids. V lost 4 bases and J 9 bases, leaving 26 bases between the germline ends. The CDR3 DNA reads TGTGCCAGCAGTTTCTCGTGGGTACGGCGGATAGGAGGGACGCAGTATTTT. It yields the protein CASSFSWVRRIGGTQYF.